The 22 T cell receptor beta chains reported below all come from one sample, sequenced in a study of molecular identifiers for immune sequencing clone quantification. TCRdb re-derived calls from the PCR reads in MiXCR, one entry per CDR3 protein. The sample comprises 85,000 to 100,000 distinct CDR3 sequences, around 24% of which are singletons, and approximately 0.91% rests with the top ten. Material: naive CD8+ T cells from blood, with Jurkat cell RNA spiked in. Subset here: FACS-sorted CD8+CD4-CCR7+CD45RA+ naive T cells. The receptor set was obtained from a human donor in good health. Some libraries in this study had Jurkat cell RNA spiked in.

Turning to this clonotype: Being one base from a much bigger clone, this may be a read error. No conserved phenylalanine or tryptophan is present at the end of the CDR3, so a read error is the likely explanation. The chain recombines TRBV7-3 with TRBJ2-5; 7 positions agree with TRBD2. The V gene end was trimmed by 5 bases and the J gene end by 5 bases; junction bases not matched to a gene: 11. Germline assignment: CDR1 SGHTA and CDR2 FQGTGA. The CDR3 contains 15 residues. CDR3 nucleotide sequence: TGTGCCAGCAGCCCCGAAGCTAGCGGAGGGGAGACCCAGTACTCC. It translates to CASSPEASGGETQYS.

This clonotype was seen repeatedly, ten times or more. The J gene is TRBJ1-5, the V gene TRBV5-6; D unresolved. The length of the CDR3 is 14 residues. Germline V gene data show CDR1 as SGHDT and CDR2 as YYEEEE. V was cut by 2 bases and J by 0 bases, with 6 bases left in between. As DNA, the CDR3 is TGTGCCAGCAGCTTCCAAGTTAGCAATCAGCCCCAGCATTTT. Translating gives CASSFQVSNQPQHF.

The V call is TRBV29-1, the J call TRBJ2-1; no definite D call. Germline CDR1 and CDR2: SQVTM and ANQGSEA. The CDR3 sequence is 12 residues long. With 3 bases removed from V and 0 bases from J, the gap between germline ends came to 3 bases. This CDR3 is CSVDSSYNEQFF. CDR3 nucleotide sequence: TGCAGCGTTGACAGCTCCTACAATGAGCAGTTCTTC.

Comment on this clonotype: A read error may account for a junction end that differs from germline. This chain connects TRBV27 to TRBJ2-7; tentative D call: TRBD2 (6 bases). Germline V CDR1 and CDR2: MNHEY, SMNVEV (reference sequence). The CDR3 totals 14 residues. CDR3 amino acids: CVSSLAGSSYEQYF. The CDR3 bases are TGTGTCAGCAGTTTGGCCGGGAGCTCCTACGAGCAGTACTTC.

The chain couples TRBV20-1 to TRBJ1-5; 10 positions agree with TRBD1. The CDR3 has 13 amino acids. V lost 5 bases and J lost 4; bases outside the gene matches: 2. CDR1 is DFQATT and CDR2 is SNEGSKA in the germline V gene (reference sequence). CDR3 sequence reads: CSAVGQGNQPQHF. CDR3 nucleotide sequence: TGCAGTGCTGTGGGACAGGGGAATCAGCCCCAGCATTTT.

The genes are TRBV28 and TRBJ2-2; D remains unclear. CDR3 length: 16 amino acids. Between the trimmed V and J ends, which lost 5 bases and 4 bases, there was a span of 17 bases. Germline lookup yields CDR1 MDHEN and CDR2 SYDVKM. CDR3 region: CASSPPTVQPTGELFF. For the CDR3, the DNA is TGTGCCAGCAGTCCACCCACGGTCCAACCCACCGGGGAGCTGTTTTTT.

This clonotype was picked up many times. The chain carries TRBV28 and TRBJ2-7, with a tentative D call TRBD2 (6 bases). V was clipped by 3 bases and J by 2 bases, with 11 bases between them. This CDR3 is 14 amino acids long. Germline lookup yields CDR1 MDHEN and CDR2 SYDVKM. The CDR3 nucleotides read TGTGCCAGCAGTTTCGGGAGAACGACCTACGAGCAGTACTTC. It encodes CASSFGRTTYEQYF.

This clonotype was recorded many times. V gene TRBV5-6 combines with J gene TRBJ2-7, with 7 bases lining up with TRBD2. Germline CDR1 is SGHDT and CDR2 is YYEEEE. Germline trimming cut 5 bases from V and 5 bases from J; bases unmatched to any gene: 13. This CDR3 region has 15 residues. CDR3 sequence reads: CASRPWGGSVDEQYF. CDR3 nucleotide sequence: TGTGCCAGCAGACCGTGGGGAGGGTCTGTCGACGAGCAGTACTTC.

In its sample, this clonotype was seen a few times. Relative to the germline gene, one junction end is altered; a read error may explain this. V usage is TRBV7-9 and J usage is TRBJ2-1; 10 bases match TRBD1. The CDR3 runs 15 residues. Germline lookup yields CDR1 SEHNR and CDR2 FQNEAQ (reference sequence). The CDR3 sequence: CASSPTGGIYNKQFF. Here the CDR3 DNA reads TGTGCCAGCAGTCCGACAGGGGGCATCTACAATAAGCAGTTCTTC.

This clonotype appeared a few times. The CDR3 spells CASSLGQGVRNEQFF. The CDR3 nucleotides read TGTGCCAGCAGCTTGGGACAGGGGGTTCGAAATGAGCAGTTCTTC. The chain recombines TRBV5-4 with TRBJ2-1; 9 bases match TRBD1. The V and J ends lost 0 bases and 7 bases, in that order; junction bases with no gene match: 5. CDR1 and CDR2 from the germline V gene are SGHNT and YYREEE (reference sequence). This CDR3 contains 15 residues.

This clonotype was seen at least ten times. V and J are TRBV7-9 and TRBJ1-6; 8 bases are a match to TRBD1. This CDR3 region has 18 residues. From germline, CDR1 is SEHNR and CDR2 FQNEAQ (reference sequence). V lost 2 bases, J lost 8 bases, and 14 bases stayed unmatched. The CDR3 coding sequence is TGTGCCAGCAGCTTACTAACTCCTCCAGGGGGCGCCTATTCACCCCTCCACTTT. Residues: CASSLLTPPGGAYSPLHF.

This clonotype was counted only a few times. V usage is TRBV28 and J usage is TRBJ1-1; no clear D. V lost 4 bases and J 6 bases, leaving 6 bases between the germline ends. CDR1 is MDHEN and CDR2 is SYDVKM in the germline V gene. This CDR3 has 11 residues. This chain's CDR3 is CASSSSPEAFF. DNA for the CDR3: TGTGCCAGCAGTTCCTCTCCTGAAGCTTTCTTT.

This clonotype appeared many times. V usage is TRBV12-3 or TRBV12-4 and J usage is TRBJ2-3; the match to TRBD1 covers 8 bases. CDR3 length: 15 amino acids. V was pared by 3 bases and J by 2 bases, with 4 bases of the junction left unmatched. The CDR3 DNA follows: TGTGCCAGCAGTTTCGGACAGGGCTTCACAGATACGCAGTATTTT. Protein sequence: CASSFGQGFTDTQYF.

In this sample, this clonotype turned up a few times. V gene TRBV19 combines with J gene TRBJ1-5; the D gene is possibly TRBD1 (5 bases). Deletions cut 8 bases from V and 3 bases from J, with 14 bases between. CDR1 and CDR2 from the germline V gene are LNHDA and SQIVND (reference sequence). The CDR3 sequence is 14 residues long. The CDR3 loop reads CASDGRGSNQPQHF. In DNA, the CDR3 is TGTGCCAGTGATGGGAGGGGATCCAATCAGCCCCAGCATTTT.

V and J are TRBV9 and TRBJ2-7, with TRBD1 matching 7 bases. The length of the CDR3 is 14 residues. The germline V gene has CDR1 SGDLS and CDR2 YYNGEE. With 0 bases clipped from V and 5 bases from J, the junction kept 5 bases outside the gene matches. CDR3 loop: CASSVGGTANEQYF. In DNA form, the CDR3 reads TGTGCCAGCAGCGTAGGTGGGACAGCCAACGAGCAGTACTTC.

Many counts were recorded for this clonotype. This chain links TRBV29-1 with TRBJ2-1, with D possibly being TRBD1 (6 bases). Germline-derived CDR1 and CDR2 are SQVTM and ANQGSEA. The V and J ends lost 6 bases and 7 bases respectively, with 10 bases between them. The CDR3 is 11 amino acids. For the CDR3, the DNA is TGCAGCGTCAGGGGCCTGAATGAGCAGTTCTTC. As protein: CSVRGLNEQFF.

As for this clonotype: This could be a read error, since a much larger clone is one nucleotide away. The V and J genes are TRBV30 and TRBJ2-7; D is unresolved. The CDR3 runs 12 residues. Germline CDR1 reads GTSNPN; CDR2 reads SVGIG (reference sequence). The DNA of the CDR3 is TGTACCTGGAGTGTACGCGGAGCCGAGCAGTACTTC. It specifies CTWSVRGAEQYF.

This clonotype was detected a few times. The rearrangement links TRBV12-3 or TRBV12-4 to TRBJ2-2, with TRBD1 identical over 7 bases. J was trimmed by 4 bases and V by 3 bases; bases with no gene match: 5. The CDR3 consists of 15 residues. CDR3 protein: CASSFTGAGTGELFF. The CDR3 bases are TGTGCCAGCAGTTTTACAGGGGCGGGCACCGGGGAGCTGTTTTTT.

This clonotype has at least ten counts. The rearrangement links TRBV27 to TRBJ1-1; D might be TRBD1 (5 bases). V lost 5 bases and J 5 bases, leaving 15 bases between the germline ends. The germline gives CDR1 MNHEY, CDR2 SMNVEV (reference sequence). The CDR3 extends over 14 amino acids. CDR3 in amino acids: CASSLGGTLTEAFF. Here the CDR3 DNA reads TGTGCCAGCAGTCTGGGGGGTACATTAACTGAAGCTTTCTTT.

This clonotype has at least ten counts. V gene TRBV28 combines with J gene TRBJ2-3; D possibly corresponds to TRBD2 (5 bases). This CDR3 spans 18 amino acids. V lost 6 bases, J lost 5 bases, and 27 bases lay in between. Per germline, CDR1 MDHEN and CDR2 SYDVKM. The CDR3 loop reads CASSRTSVGHPEGDTQYF. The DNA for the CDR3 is TGTGCCAGCAGCAGAACCTCCGTGGGCCACCCTGAGGGAGATACGCAGTATTTT.

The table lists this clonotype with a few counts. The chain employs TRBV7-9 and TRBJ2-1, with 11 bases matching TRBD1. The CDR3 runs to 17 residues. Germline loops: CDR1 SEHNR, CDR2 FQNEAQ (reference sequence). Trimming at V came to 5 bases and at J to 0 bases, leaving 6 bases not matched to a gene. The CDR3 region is CASSLPGTGGSYNEQFF. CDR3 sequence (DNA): TGTGCCAGCAGCCTCCCCGGGACAGGGGGCTCCTACAATGAGCAGTTCTTC.

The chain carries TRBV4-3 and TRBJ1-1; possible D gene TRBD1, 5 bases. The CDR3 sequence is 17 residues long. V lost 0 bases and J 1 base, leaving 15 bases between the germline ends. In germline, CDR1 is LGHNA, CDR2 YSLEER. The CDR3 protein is CASSQDGKGVANTEAFF. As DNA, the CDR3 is TGCGCCAGCAGCCAAGATGGCAAAGGGGTCGCGAACACTGAAGCTTTCTTT.